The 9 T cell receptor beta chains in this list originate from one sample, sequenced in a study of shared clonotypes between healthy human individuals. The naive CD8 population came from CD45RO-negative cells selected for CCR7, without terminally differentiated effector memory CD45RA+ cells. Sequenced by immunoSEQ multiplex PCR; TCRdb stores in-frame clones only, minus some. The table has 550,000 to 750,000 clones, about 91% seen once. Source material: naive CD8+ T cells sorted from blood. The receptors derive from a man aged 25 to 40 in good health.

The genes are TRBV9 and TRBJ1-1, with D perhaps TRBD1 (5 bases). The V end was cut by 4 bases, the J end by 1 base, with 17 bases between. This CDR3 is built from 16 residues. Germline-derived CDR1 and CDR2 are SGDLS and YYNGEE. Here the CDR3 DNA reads TGTGCCAGCAGCCCACCTCCACTGGGGACGAACACTGAAGCTTTCTTT. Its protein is CASSPPPLGTNTEAFF. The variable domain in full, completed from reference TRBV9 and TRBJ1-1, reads DSGVTQTPKHLITATGQRVTLRCSPRSGDLSVYWYQQSLDQGLQFLIQYYNGEERAKGNILERFSAQQFPDLHSELNLSSLELGDSALYFCASSPPPLGTNTEAFFGQGTRLTVV.

CDR3 loop: CASSALGAHEQYF. In DNA, the CDR3 is TGTGCCAGCAGTGCTCTGGGGGCCCACGAGCAGTACTTC. The genes are TRBV6-1 and TRBJ2-7; possible D gene TRBD1, 6 bases. This CDR3 comprises 13 residues. Deletions cut 4 bases from V and 5 bases from J, with 12 bases between. From germline, CDR1 is MNHNS and CDR2 SASEGT.

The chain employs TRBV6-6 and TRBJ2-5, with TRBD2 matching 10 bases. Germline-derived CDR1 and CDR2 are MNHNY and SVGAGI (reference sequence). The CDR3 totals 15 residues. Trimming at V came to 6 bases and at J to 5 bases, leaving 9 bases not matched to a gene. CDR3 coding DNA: TGTGCCAGCAGCGAGAGCGGGAGGGCGGGGGAGACCCAGTACTTC. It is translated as CASSESGRAGETQYF.

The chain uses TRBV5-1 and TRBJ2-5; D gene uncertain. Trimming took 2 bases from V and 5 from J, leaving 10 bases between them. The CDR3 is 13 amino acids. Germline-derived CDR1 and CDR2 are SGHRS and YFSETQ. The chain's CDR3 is CASSFPYGETQYF. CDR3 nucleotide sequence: TGCGCCAGCAGCTTCCCATACGGGGAGACCCAGTACTTC.

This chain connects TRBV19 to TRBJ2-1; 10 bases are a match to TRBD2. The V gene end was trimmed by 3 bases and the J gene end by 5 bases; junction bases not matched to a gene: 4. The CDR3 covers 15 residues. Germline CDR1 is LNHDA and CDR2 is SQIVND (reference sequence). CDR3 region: CASSMAGLADNEQFF. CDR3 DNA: TGTGCCAGTAGTATGGCTGGACTAGCGGACAATGAGCAGTTCTTC.

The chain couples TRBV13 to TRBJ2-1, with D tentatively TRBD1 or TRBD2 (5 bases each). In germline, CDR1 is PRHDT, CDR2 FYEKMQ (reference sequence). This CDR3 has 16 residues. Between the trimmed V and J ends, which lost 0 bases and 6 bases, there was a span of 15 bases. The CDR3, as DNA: TGTGCCAGCAGCTTAGGCCTGCAGGGACCAATCAATGAGCAGTTCTTC. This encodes CASSLGLQGPINEQFF.

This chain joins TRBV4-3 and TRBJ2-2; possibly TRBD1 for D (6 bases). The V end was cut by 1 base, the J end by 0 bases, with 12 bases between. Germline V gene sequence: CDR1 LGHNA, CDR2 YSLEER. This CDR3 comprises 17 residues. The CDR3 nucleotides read TGCGCCAGCAGCCAAGTTGGGACAATGGCGAACACCGGGGAGCTGTTTTTT. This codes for CASSQVGTMANTGELFF.

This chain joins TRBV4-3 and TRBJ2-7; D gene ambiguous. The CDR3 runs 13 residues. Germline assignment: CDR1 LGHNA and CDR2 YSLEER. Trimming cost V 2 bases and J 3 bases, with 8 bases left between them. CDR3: CASSQFRNYEQYF. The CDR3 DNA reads TGCGCCAGCAGCCAATTTCGAAACTACGAGCAGTACTTC.

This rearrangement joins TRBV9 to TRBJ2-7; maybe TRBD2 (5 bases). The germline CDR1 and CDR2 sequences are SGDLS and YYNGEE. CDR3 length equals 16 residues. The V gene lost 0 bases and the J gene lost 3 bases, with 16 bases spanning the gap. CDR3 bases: TGTGCCAGCAGCGTAGCGGGGTCAGCCTTTGGCTACGAGCAGTACTTC. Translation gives CASSVAGSAFGYEQYF.